Listed here are 11 T cell receptor beta chains from one sample, sequenced in a study of shared clonotypes between healthy human individuals. As defined, naive CD8 cells were CD45RO-negative and positively selected for CCR7, with terminally differentiated effector memory CD45RA+ cells excluded. Profiling relied on immunoSEQ multiplex PCR, and the TCRdb table lists in-frame clones only, not all of them. The data hold hundreds of thousands of clones, with more than 85% observed a single time. Sequencing was done on a sample of naive CD8+ T cells sorted from blood. Every receptor here comes from a young man in good health.

CDR3 protein: CASSPTGDEQFF. The DNA of the CDR3 is TGTGCCAGTTCCCCCACAGGTGATGAGCAGTTCTTC. The genes are TRBV19 and TRBJ2-1, with D perhaps matching TRBD1 (5 bases). V was clipped by 8 bases and J by 8 bases, with 13 bases between them. CDR3 length: 12 residues. The V gene's germline CDR1 is LNHDA and CDR2 SQIVND (reference sequence).

This clone has a single count. The rearrangement uses TRBV27 and TRBJ2-1, with TRBD2 matching 10 bases. The trim removed 4 bases at V and 8 bases at J, leaving 5 bases unmatched. Germline V gives CDR1 MNHEY, CDR2 SMNVEV (reference sequence). The CDR3 consists of 14 residues. The CDR3 DNA follows: TGTGCCAGCAGTTCTAGCGGGAGTAGGGATGAGCAGTTCTTC. Encoded protein: CASSSSGSRDEQFF.

The V and J genes are TRBV5-1 and TRBJ2-1; D is undetermined. Per germline, CDR1 SGHRS and CDR2 YFSETQ. Trimming cost V 5 bases and J 8 bases, with 23 bases left between them. This CDR3 region has 16 residues. The CDR3 sequence: CASSTKLASPQDEQFF. The CDR3 region has the DNA TGCGCCAGCAGTACCAAATTGGCTAGTCCACAAGATGAGCAGTTCTTC.

Concerning this clone itself: This specimen includes other DNA sequences encoding the same CDR3. V gene TRBV7-2 combines with J gene TRBJ2-1; D call uncertain. The CDR3 totals 16 residues. The germline V gene encodes CDR1 SGHTA and CDR2 FQGNSA. V lost 1 base and J 0 bases, leaving 10 bases between the germline ends. The CDR3 spells CASSLGGPRSYNEQFF. The DNA for the CDR3 is TGTGCCAGCAGCTTAGGTGGGCCCCGCTCCTACAATGAGCAGTTCTTC.

This chain uses TRBV28 with TRBJ2-7; D gene uncertain. Trimming removed 7 bases from V and 2 bases from J, with 9 bases in between. The germline gives CDR1 MDHEN, CDR2 SYDVKM. CDR3 length: 12 residues. This CDR3 reads CASTPGAYEQYF. CDR3 DNA sequence: TGTGCCAGCACCCCCGGTGCCTACGAGCAGTACTTC.

J is TRBJ2-3 and V is TRBV7-9, with D unclear. The CDR3 loop spans 12 amino acids. The V end was cut by 0 bases, the J end by 4 bases, with 2 bases between. Germline V lookup: CDR1 SEHNR, CDR2 FQNEAQ (reference sequence). The chain's CDR3 is CASSLAADTQYF. The CDR3 DNA sequence: TGTGCCAGCAGCTTAGCGGCAGATACGCAGTATTTT.

J is TRBJ2-1 and V is TRBV21-1; the table calls TRBD1, which could not be checked here. TRBV21-1 is described as a pseudogene. The CDR3 consists of 17 residues. CDR3 in DNA: TGTGCCAGCAGCCCCCCGCACAGGATGTGCTCCTACAATGAGCAGTTCTTC. This codes for CASSPPHRMCSYNEQFF.

The rearrangement joins TRBV5-4 to TRBJ2-7, with a tentative D call TRBD2 (6 bases). Germline V lookup: CDR1 SGHNT, CDR2 YYREEE (reference sequence). The V end was cut by 1 base, the J end by 6 bases, with 14 bases between. This CDR3 region has 14 residues. DNA of the CDR3: TGTGCCAGCAGCTTGTATACTTTGGGAGGCGAGCAGTACTTC. Translation gives CASSLYTLGGEQYF.

A few counts support this clone. The genes are TRBV4-3 and TRBJ1-2; D is uncertain. Deletions cut 4 bases from V and 5 bases from J, with 23 bases between. CDR1 and CDR2 from the germline V gene are LGHNA and YSLEER. This CDR3 has 17 residues. The CDR3, as DNA: TGCGCCAGCAGCCCCCCAGCAGGAGGCGCTGCCGAGTATGGCTACACCTTC. Its protein is CASSPPAGGAAEYGYTF.

The V gene is TRBV28, the J gene TRBJ1-5, with D perhaps TRBD1 (6 bases). Trimming took 6 bases from V and 5 from J, leaving 14 bases between them. This CDR3 is 14 amino acids long. Germline lookup yields CDR1 MDHEN and CDR2 SYDVKM. The CDR3 here is CASSSVGGHQPQHF. CDR3 nucleotides: TGTGCCAGCAGCTCGGTGGGGGGGCATCAGCCCCAGCATTTT.

This chain uses TRBV19 with TRBJ1-5; the match to TRBD1 covers 10 bases. The CDR3 is 19 amino acids. Germline CDR1 and CDR2: LNHDA and SQIVND (reference sequence). Trimming cost V 6 bases and J 3 bases; bases outside gene matches: 17. Here the CDR3 reads CASRRDRGDEPPINQPQHF. CDR3 in DNA: TGTGCCAGTAGGCGGGACAGGGGAGATGAGCCTCCAATCAATCAGCCCCAGCATTTT.